The clone carrying this TCR beta chain was counted a few times. This entry belongs to a study of PD-1 blockade in classical Hodgkin lymphoma. The CDR3 covers 13 residues. V lost 1 base and J lost 1, with 4 bases in between. Germline CDR1 SGHNT, CDR2 YENEEA. Profiling relied on immunoSEQ multiplex PCR, and the TCRdb table lists in-frame clones only, not all of them. The data hold 12,000 or so clones, with roughly 75% observed a single time. Relapse was seen in all patients after autologous stem cell transplantation, and brentuximab vedotin exposure was variable. The sequence was collected from a human donor with classical Hodgkin lymphoma. The source material was peripheral blood mononuclear cells (PBMCs), sampled at baseline. The J gene is TRBJ1-1, the V gene TRBV11-3; no clear D gene. The DNA of the CDR3 is TGTGCCAGCAGCTTAGCGTGGAACACTGAAGCTTTCTTT. Protein sequence: CASSLAWNTEAFF.